Listed below are T cell receptor beta chains from one sample, sequenced in a study of blood T cells in healthy people across ages. TCRdb reprocessed the 5' RACE reads with MiXCR, giving one entry per CDR3 protein. The table lists hundreds of thousands of distinct CDR3 sequences, around 48% of them singletons. Sample: blood. The source is a man aged 30-40 years in good health. CDR3s include the opening cysteine and the closing phenylalanine or tryptophan.

>TRBV10-3|TRBJ2-7
CAISPAGDLSYEQYF
>TRBV21-1|TRBJ1-6
CASSPRRSYNSPLNF
>TRBV6-6|TRBJ2-5
CASTQGLAIETQYF
>TRBV7-9|TRBJ2-1
CASSLRGSSGNEQFF
>TRBV5-1|TRBJ2-5
CASSFQGEPQETQYF
>TRBV30|TRBJ1-5
CAWSGPYSNQPQHF
>TRBV12-3/TRBV12-4|TRBJ2-7
CASSDGTGLDEQYF
>TRBV6-5|TRBJ1-4
CASGRAGGVNEKLFF
>TRBV10-3|TRBJ1-2
CAISETGNYGYTF
>TRBV4-2|TRBJ2-1
CASSQLTSGGYYRSNEQFF
>TRBV5-1|TRBJ2-1
CASNLAAGGFNEQFF
>TRBV27|TRBJ2-7
CASSADRDSYEQYF
>TRBV6-2/TRBV6-3|TRBJ2-3
CASTDRRGGHHTDTQYF
>TRBV10-3|TRBJ2-1
CAISPGDNEQFF
>TRBV20-1|TRBJ2-1
CSARTSADYNEQFF
>TRBV30|-
CAWSVLWETQYF
>TRBV10-3|TRBJ2-3
CAISVASTSDTQYF
>TRBV5-4|TRBJ1-2
CASSLASRTGVNYGYTF
>TRBV2|TRBJ1-5
CASSENGGNQPQHF
>TRBV5-1|TRBJ2-3
CASSLFGGRNTDTQYF
>TRBV10-3|TRBJ2-7
CAIKLEGGYEQYF
>TRBV12-3/TRBV12-4|TRBJ2-2
CASSRTSRTGELFF
>TRBV2|TRBJ2-1
CASNLAGGYNEQFF
>TRBV5-6|TRBJ1-2
CASSTTNGYTF
>TRBV5-5|TRBJ1-1
CASSLGDSRAGAFF
>TRBV7-8|TRBJ2-2
CASSWASGSAGELFF
>TRBV7-2|TRBJ2-3
CASSLAAVMSTDTQYF
>TRBV7-2|TRBJ1-6
CASSLGWGRHSYNSPLHF
>TRBV6-5|TRBJ1-2
CASSYAGTGPYGYTF
>TRBV2|TRBJ1-1
CASRTRGSTNTEAFF
>TRBV7-2|TRBJ1-1
CASSEDRGRTEAFF
>TRBV12-3/TRBV12-4|TRBJ2-7
CASSPPLYLQAYEQYF
>TRBV7-2|TRBJ2-1
CAGSLGGAGSSYNEQFF
>TRBV9|TRBJ2-5
CASSAYMEGETQYF
>TRBV6-5|TRBJ2-7
CASSPGDISYNEQYF
>TRBV4-1|TRBJ2-5
CASSQAKRPQETQYF
>TRBV3-1|TRBJ2-6
CASSQVRGTGANVLTF
>TRBV20-1|TRBJ1-4
CSARGGVPEKLFF
>TRBV5-1|TRBJ2-7
CASSLEPRSYGQYF
>TRBV4-1|TRBJ2-7
CASSPSIAGSYYEQYF